This passage covers 13 T cell receptor beta chains from one sample sequenced in a study of blood T cell repertoires in COVID-19. Sequencing was performed with immunoSEQ multiplex PCR; in TCRdb, only in-frame clones are kept and a portion is missing. The sample yields under 450,000 clones, roughly 90% seen once. The specimen sequenced was PBMCs or T cells enriched from blood (not recorded which). The receptors here all came from a woman aged 40 to 50 who had been exposed to COVID-19.

The chain carries TRBV11-3 and TRBJ1-2; 7 nucleotides agree with TRBD1. The CDR3 totals 15 residues. Germline V CDR1 and CDR2: SGHNT, YENEEA. With 4 bases clipped from V and 6 bases from J, the junction kept 11 bases outside the gene matches. The CDR3, as DNA: TGTGCCAGCAGCTCCTACCGGGACAGTAAACATGGCTACACCTTC. Translated: CASSSYRDSKHGYTF.

The rearrangement joins TRBV11-3 to TRBJ2-3, with no clear D. Trimming took 5 bases from V and 0 from J, leaving 12 bases between them. The germline CDR1 and CDR2 sequences are SGHNT and YENEEA. The CDR3 spans 15 residues. For the CDR3, the DNA is TGTGCCAGCAGCCTCCGACCCGGGAGCACAGATACGCAGTATTTT. Its protein is CASSLRPGSTDTQYF. The full variable domain, rest sourced from reference TRBV11-3 and TRBJ2-3, is EAGVVQSPRYKIIEKKQPVAFWCNPISGHNTLYWYLQNLGQGPELLIRYENEEAVDDSQLPKDRFSAERLKGVDSTLKIQPAELGDSAVYLCASSLRPGSTDTQYFGPGTRLTVL.

This clone was recorded a few times. The chain links TRBV2 to TRBJ1-5, with D hard to call. The CDR3 length is 15 residues. The V and J ends lost 5 bases and 5 bases respectively, with 16 bases between them. The germline V gene encodes CDR1 SNHLY and CDR2 FYNNEI. This chain's CDR3 is CASSLSGMGDQPQHF. For the CDR3, the DNA is TGTGCCAGCAGTTTATCGGGGATGGGCGATCAGCCCCAGCATTTT. Supplemented by reference TRBV2 and TRBJ1-5, the full variable domain reads EPEVTQTPSHQVTQMGQEVILRCVPISNHLYFYWYRQILGQKVEFLVSFYNNEISEKSEIFDDQFSVERPDGSNFTLKIRSTKLEDSAMYFCASSLSGMGDQPQHFGDGTRLSIL.

The chain uses TRBV19 and TRBJ2-1; D might be TRBD2 (7 bases). The V end was cut by 11 bases, the J end by 0 bases, with 17 bases between. This CDR3 comprises 15 residues. CDR1 and CDR2 from the germline V gene are LNHDA and SQIVND (reference sequence). This chain's CDR3 is CASPSRGGSYNEQFF. As DNA, the CDR3 is TGTGCCTCCCCTTCAAGGGGGGGCTCCTACAATGAGCAGTTCTTC.

The gene calls are TRBV5-4 and TRBJ2-5; D is uncertain. Trimming cost V 0 bases and J 4 bases, with 7 bases left between them. Germline CDR1 is SGHNT and CDR2 is YYREEE (reference sequence). The CDR3 has 13 amino acids. CDR3 sequence: CASSLALGETQYF. The CDR3 bases are TGTGCCAGCAGCTTGGCACTTGGAGAGACCCAGTACTTC.

This clone was observed a handful of times. The chain carries TRBV6-5 and TRBJ2-2; D might be TRBD1 (6 bases). CDR3 size: 13 residues. Trimming removed 7 bases at V and 1 base at J, with 7 bases between. Germline CDR1 and CDR2: MNHEY and SVGAGI. In DNA form, the CDR3 reads TGTGCCAGCAAACAGGGGAACACCGGGGAGCTGTTTTTT. Translating gives CASKQGNTGELFF.

The J gene is TRBJ1-1, the V gene TRBV13; 8 nucleotides match TRBD1. From germline, CDR1 is PRHDT and CDR2 FYEKMQ (reference sequence). This CDR3 has 12 amino acids. J was trimmed by 11 bases and V by 1 base; bases with no gene match: 3. CDR3 nucleotide sequence: TGTGCCAGCAGCTTAGAGGGACAGGTGGCTTTCTTT. Encoded protein: CASSLEGQVAFF.

The chain employs TRBV5-4 and TRBJ1-4; 8 nucleotides match TRBD1. The germline CDR1 and CDR2 sequences are SGHNT and YYREEE (reference sequence). The CDR3 extends over 15 amino acids. V dropped 5 bases and J dropped 3; count of bases not matched to a gene: 6. The CDR3 DNA reads TGTGCCAGCAGGCCCGGGACAGGACCTAATGAAAAACTGTTTTTT. As protein: CASRPGTGPNEKLFF. Full variable domain (remainder filled in from reference TRBV5-4 and TRBJ1-4): ETGVTQSPTHLIKTRGQQVTLRCSSQSGHNTVSWYQQALGQGPQFIFQYYREEENGRGNFPPRFSGLQFPNYSSELNVNALELDDSALYLCASRPGTGPNEKLFFGSGTQLSVL.

The chain combines TRBV7-2 with TRBJ2-7, with 8 bases matching TRBD2. The germline V gene encodes CDR1 SGHTA and CDR2 FQGNSA. J gave up 2 bases and V 1 base, and 10 bases lay outside the gene matches. The CDR3 spans 17 residues. The CDR3, as DNA: TGTGCCAGCAGCTTAGTATGGGGCGGGGGGATGGCCTACGAGCAGTACTTC. It specifies CASSLVWGGGMAYEQYF.

In DNA, the CDR3 is TGTGCCAGCAGTGGAACAGGGGGCAAAGCTTTCTTT. Its translation is CASSGTGGKAFF. This sequence joins TRBV27 and TRBJ1-1; 9 bases fit TRBD1. The CDR3 runs 12 residues. Germline lookup yields CDR1 MNHEY and CDR2 SMNVEV (reference sequence). Trimming removed 5 bases from V and 9 bases from J; junction bases left unmatched: 4.

V gene TRBV5-1 combines with J gene TRBJ1-2, with D uncertain. V lost 4 bases, J lost 4 bases, and 14 bases lay in between. CDR1 is SGHRS and CDR2 is YFSETQ in the germline V gene. The CDR3 extends over 14 amino acids. The CDR3 DNA sequence: TGCGCCAGCAGCCCCCGGGCGGGCACCTATGGCTACACCTTC. Encoded protein: CASSPRAGTYGYTF.

This clone occurred once. The V gene is TRBV5-1, the J gene TRBJ1-5; D uncertain. The CDR3 sequence is 13 residues long. V lost 2 bases to trimming and J lost 3 bases, with 6 bases between them. CDR1 and CDR2 from the germline V gene are SGHRS and YFSETQ. The CDR3 coding sequence is TGCGCCAGCAGCTTCGAGCCCAATCAGCCCCAGCATTTT. Protein: CASSFEPNQPQHF.

The V and J genes are TRBV7-9 and TRBJ2-1, with D maybe TRBD1 (5 bases). V was cut by 0 bases and J by 6 bases, with 12 bases left in between. This CDR3 spans 15 amino acids. Germline V gene data show CDR1 as SEHNR and CDR2 as FQNEAQ (reference sequence). The CDR3 DNA is TGTGCCAGCAGCTTAGCCACCAGGGTTGCCAATGAGCAGTTCTTC. This codes for CASSLATRVANEQFF.